This entry lists 19 T cell receptor beta chains sequenced from one sample in a study of blood T cells in healthy people across ages. PCR was performed a second time for about 6 to 12 cycles using a sample-barcoded 5' primer and a J-beta primer mix. Using its own MiXCR run on the 5' RACE reads, TCRdb lists one record per CDR3 protein. The profile shows roughly 800,000 distinct CDR3 sequences, around a quarter of them singletons. The sample was also linked to a second study, of T cells of mothers and their children.

Specimen: blood. These receptors came from a boy between 5 and 17 years old in good health.

This chain uses TRBV15 with TRBJ2-5; TRBD1 might be the D (6 bases). V gave up 0 bases and J gave up 4 bases, with 9 bases separating them. Per germline, CDR1 LNHNV and CDR2 YYDKDF (reference sequence). The CDR3 covers 14 residues. CDR3 residues: CATSRDQGTETQYF. The CDR3 DNA reads TGTGCCACCAGCAGAGATCAGGGGACAGAGACCCAGTACTTC.

The chain employs TRBV12-3 or TRBV12-4 and TRBJ1-2; a possible D gene is TRBD1 (5 bases). Deletions cut 6 bases from V and 4 bases from J, with 21 bases between. This CDR3 contains 16 residues. DNA for the CDR3: TGTGCCAGCAGCGGCCACCGTGGCAGGGAGTTCTATGGCTACACCTTC. Its protein product is CASSGHRGREFYGYTF.

The V and J genes are TRBV24-1 and TRBJ1-2; perhaps TRBD1 as D (5 bases). V lost 5 bases, J lost 3 bases, and 15 bases lay in between. This CDR3 comprises 15 residues. CDR1 and CDR2 (germline): KGHDR, SFDVKD. DNA of the CDR3: TGTGCCACCAGTGCCCCCAGGGAATCACACTATGGCTACACCTTC. Residues: CATSAPRESHYGYTF.

The sample holds a few counts of this clonotype. The chain has TRBV29-1 and TRBJ2-2, with 7 bases aligning to TRBD1. Unmatched junction bases numbered 3, after V lost 2 bases and J lost 3 bases. Looked up from germline, CDR1 is SQVTM and CDR2 is ANQGSEA. CDR3 size: 14 residues. The CDR3 coding sequence is TGCAGCGTTGAACGGCAGGGGGACACCGGGGAGCTGTTTTTT. It is translated as CSVERQGDTGELFF.

This clonotype has more than one count but fewer than ten. Its ends do not fully match the called genes, so a read error is possible. This rearrangement joins TRBV11-3 to TRBJ2-5, with 10 bases identical to TRBD2. Germline CDR1 and CDR2: SGHNT and YENEEA. The CDR3 contains 17 residues. DNA of the CDR3: TGTGCCAGCAGCTTATGGTCTAGCGGGGGTTCTGAAGAGGCCCAGTACTTC. Protein product: CASSLWSSGGSEEAQYF.

This rearrangement joins TRBV12-3 or TRBV12-4 to TRBJ1-1; D gene unclear. V was shortened by 7 bases and J by 1 base, with 16 bases between the two germline ends. The CDR3 extends over 15 amino acids. CDR3 sequence: CASTLDRRQNTEAFF. CDR3 in DNA: TGTGCCAGCACCCTAGATAGGCGGCAGAACACTGAAGCTTTCTTT.

This clonotype came up a few times. The J gene is TRBJ2-1, the V gene TRBV6-5, with TRBD1 identical over 7 bases. The CDR3 sequence is 12 residues long. Germline CDR1 MNHEY, CDR2 SVGAGI. Trimming took 8 bases from V and 7 from J; bases not matched to a gene: 5. The CDR3 DNA reads as TGTGCCAGCGGAGACAGGGCTAATGAGCAGTTCTTC. This codes for CASGDRANEQFF.

The chain carries TRBV7-3 and TRBJ2-1, with TRBD2 identical over 8 bases. V gave up 5 bases and J gave up 6 bases; unmatched junction bases: 6. In germline, CDR1 is SGHTA, CDR2 FQGTGA. The CDR3 has 14 residues. The CDR3 region has the DNA TGTGCCAGCAGCCTAGCGGGCCGCAGCAATGAGCAGTTCTTC. This codes for CASSLAGRSNEQFF.

This chain uses TRBV5-6 with TRBJ2-7; D might be TRBD1 (5 bases). The CDR3 is 13 residues long. CDR1 SGHDT and CDR2 YYEEEE come from the germline V gene. Trimming stripped 1 base from V and 7 bases from J, with 12 bases between. This CDR3 is CASSLWVTEEQYF. The CDR3 DNA follows: TGTGCCAGCAGCTTGTGGGTGACAGAAGAGCAGTACTTC.

This clonotype was counted only a few times. V is TRBV11-2 and J is TRBJ2-5; 8 nucleotides line up with TRBD1. The CDR3 sequence is 16 residues long. After removal of 5 bases from V and 5 bases from J, the junction contained 13 bases not matched to a gene. Germline CDR1 and CDR2: SGHAT and FQNNGV. CDR3 DNA: TGTGCCAGCAGCCGTACGACAGGGGCCTTTAGGGAGACCCAGTACTTC. Protein product: CASSRTTGAFRETQYF.

This clonotype was counted a few times. The chain is built from TRBV7-6 and TRBJ2-7; 8 bases map to TRBD2. This CDR3 region has 13 residues. The trim removed 7 bases at V and 3 bases at J, leaving 5 bases unmatched. Germline CDR1 reads SGHVS; CDR2 reads FNYEAQ. The CDR3 sequence is CASTPGLGYEQYF. The DNA for the CDR3 is TGTGCCAGCACCCCGGGACTAGGCTACGAGCAGTACTTC.

The rearrangement joins TRBV20-1 to TRBJ1-5, with D unclear. This CDR3 comprises 15 residues. CDR1 is DFQATT and CDR2 is SNEGSKA in the germline V gene (reference sequence). With 1 base removed from V and 4 bases from J, the gap between germline ends came to 14 bases. CDR3 loop: CSARGTGEENQPQHF. CDR3 DNA sequence: TGCAGTGCTAGAGGGACGGGTGAAGAGAATCAGCCCCAGCATTTT.

The chain joins TRBV15 to TRBJ2-1; 7 bases map to TRBD2. The length of the CDR3 is 15 residues. V gave up 4 bases and J gave up 3 bases; unmatched junction bases: 6. Germline loops: CDR1 LNHNV, CDR2 YYDKDF (reference sequence). This chain's CDR3 is CATSTILANYNEQFF. As DNA, the CDR3 is TGTGCCACCAGCACGATACTAGCGAACTACAATGAGCAGTTCTTC.

This clonotype appeared a single time. The CDR3 DNA follows: TGTGCCACCAGCAGAGACGGGCAGGGGGTAGCTTTCTTT. This gives the protein CATSRDGQGVAFF. The genes are TRBV15 and TRBJ1-1; 7 bases are a match to TRBD1. Germline trimming cut 0 bases from V and 10 bases from J; bases unmatched to any gene: 5. Germline V gene lookup returns CDR1 LNHNV and CDR2 YYDKDF (reference sequence). CDR3 length equals 13 residues.

This clonotype was seen more than once but under ten times. The chain is built from TRBV29-1 and TRBJ2-5; TRBD1 is a possible D gene (7 bases). The CDR3 is made up of 14 amino acids. With 7 bases removed from V and 11 bases from J, the gap between germline ends came to 26 bases. Germline-derived CDR1 and CDR2 are SQVTM and ANQGSEA. CDR3 sequence (DNA): TGCAGCGCTGCCCCAGGGGGGCAATTCTACCAGCAGTACTTC. Translated: CSAAPGGQFYQQYF.

This clonotype was found a few times. This chain joins TRBV20-1 and TRBJ2-5; perhaps TRBD2 as D (6 bases). This CDR3 has 11 residues. Germline CDR1 DFQATT, CDR2 SNEGSKA (reference sequence). V was cut by 6 bases and J by 1 base, with 6 bases left in between. The CDR3 spells CSAGGQETQYF. Here the CDR3 DNA reads TGCAGTGCCGGGGGCCAAGAGACCCAGTACTTC.

V and J are TRBV7-8 and TRBJ1-2; no clear D gene. This CDR3 is built from 16 residues. Trimming left V 1 base short and J 4 bases short, with 16 bases between. Looked up from germline, CDR1 is SGHVS and CDR2 is FQNEAQ. The CDR3 DNA sequence: TGTGCCAGCAGCTTAGATGCTGGCAGTCCTTTCTATGGCTACACCTTC. Its protein is CASSLDAGSPFYGYTF.

This chain joins TRBV12-5 and TRBJ1-1, with D tentatively TRBD1 (5 bases). The germline V and J ends were trimmed by 3 bases and 1 base, with 15 bases remaining between them. The CDR3 length is 16 residues. Per the germline V gene, CDR1 is LGHNT and CDR2 is FRNRAP. The CDR3 region has the DNA TGTGCTAGTGGTTTTGCCGAGACCGGGGGGAACACTGAAGCTTTCTTT. Its translation: CASGFAETGGNTEAFF.

This clonotype was seen a few times. The chain employs TRBV4-2 and TRBJ2-7; the match to TRBD2 covers 7 bases. The V gene's germline CDR1 is LGHNA and CDR2 YNFKEQ. CDR3 length: 17 amino acids. Germline trimming cut 0 bases from V and 3 bases from J; bases unmatched to any gene: 11. CDR3 residues: CASSQDNVAGPNYEQYF. DNA of the CDR3: TGTGCCAGCAGCCAAGATAACGTAGCGGGTCCTAACTACGAGCAGTACTTC.